Listed here are 2 T cell receptor beta chains from one sample, sequenced in a study of T-cell memory formation after mild COVID-19. TCRdb analysed the 5' RACE reads with MiXCR anew, one entry per CDR3 protein. Of around 200,000 distinct CDR3 sequences listed, around 30% are singletons. The sequenced sample consisted of PBMCs or a T cell subset sorted from them (not recorded which). Every receptor here comes from an adult woman who had mild COVID-19 (a few samples of this study predate the infection). Cell type and time point are not known.

V is TRBV5-4 and J is TRBJ2-5; 11 bases map to TRBD2. This CDR3 is built from 16 residues. Looked up from germline, CDR1 is SGHNT and CDR2 is YYREEE (reference sequence). V was clipped by 0 bases and J by 7 bases; unmatched bases: 8. CDR3 residues: CASSLVVAGGLGTQYF. The CDR3 DNA reads as TGTGCCAGCAGCTTGGTTGTAGCGGGAGGGTTAGGGACCCAGTACTTC.

This clonotype showed up just a few times. V gene TRBV29-1 combines with J gene TRBJ1-1; 9 bases line up with TRBD1. The trim removed 7 bases at V and 5 bases at J, leaving 8 bases unmatched. The CDR3 sequence is 13 residues long. CDR1 is SQVTM and CDR2 is ANQGSEA in the germline V gene. CDR3 sequence reads: CSARRQGGTEAFF. CDR3 DNA sequence: TGCAGCGCCCGAAGACAGGGGGGGACTGAAGCTTTCTTT.